Sequencing of this T cell receptor (beta chain) was carried out in a study of OX40 agonist ivuxolimab in advanced cancers. Patients were ruled out by autoimmune disease history or systemic immunosuppression. In regard to this clone: Its specificity is unknown.

Study-level points and caveats: The 0.1-3.0 mg/kg partial responders had among the lowest clonal expansion. Expanded peripheral T-cell antigen specificity went undetermined.

Germline V CDR1 and CDR2: MGHDK, SYGVNS. This CDR3 has 14 residues. The V and J ends lost 1 base and 5 bases respectively, with 9 bases between them. Only in-frame clones appear in the TCRdb table, and some are missing; sequencing was by immunoSEQ multiplex PCR. Altogether fewer than 40,000 clones are present, over 60% being singletons, with the ten largest covering around 13%. The sample consisted of CD4+ or CD8+ T cells sorted from blood, taken in a trial of the OX40 agonist ivuxolimab. This chain links TRBV25-1 with TRBJ1-5; TRBD1 might be the D (5 bases). This TCR was recovered from an adult with an advanced solid tumor such as melanoma, head and neck, liver or kidney cancer. The CDR3 reads CASSEFGDDQPQHF. The CDR3 DNA follows: TGTGCCAGCAGTGAATTCGGGGACGATCAGCCCCAGCATTTT.